This entry concerns a single T cell receptor beta chain. The antigen is not known. The data are from a study of immune cell composition in non-small cell lung cancer. Germline CDR1 SEHNR, CDR2 FQNEAQ (reference sequence). Deletions cut 1 base from V and 6 bases from J, with 9 bases between. CDR3 length equals 13 residues. The normal lung sample lay at least 3 cm, and maximally far, from the tumour. Template was genomic DNA from frozen, unsorted single-cell suspensions. Profiling relied on immunoSEQ multiplex PCR, and the TCRdb table lists in-frame clones only, not all of them. The sample lists around 3,000 clones; 55% to 75% were seen once. Points from the study as a whole: Tumour-associated clones >0.5% occurred in roughly 30% of adenocarcinomas, roughly 80% of squamous. Dominant in vivo tumour-associated clones were not shown to share tumour-reactive sequences. No significant correlation existed between pack-years smoked and tumour clonality.

The TCR sequence derives from a human donor with non-small cell lung cancer. Sequencing was carried out using non-adjacent lung tissue. The J gene is TRBJ1-2, the V gene TRBV7-9; D not resolved. CDR3 amino acids: CASSLEGEDGYTF. CDR3 nucleotide sequence: TGTGCCAGCAGCTTAGAGGGAGAAGATGGCTACACCTTC.